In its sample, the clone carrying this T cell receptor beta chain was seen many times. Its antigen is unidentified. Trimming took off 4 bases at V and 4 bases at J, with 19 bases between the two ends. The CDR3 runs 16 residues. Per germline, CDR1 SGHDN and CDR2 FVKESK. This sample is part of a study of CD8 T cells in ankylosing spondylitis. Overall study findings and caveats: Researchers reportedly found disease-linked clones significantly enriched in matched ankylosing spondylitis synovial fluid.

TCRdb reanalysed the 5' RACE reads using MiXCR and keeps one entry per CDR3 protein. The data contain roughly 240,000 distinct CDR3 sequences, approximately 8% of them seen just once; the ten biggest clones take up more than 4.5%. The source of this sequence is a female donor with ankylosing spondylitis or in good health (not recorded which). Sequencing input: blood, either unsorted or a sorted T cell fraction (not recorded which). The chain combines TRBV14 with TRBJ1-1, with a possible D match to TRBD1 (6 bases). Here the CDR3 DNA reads TGTGCCAGCAGCCCCACAGGTACAGGGTGGCGCACTGAAGCTTTCTTT. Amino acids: CASSPTGTGWRTEAFF.